The sequence of this T cell receptor beta chain was determined in a study of control samples from healthy donors and cancer patients. This CDR3 is 15 amino acids long. Per germline, CDR1 MNHNY and CDR2 SVGAGI (reference sequence). V was cut by 7 bases and J by 4 bases, with 17 bases left in between. TCRdb's table, derived via immunoSEQ multiplex PCR, lists solely in-frame clones and lacks some. The table lists tens of thousands of clones, approximately 87% of them singletons. What was sequenced was PBMCs. This chain connects TRBV6-6 to TRBJ1-5, with D unclear. This receptor was obtained from a woman aged 55 to 70 with lung cancer. The CDR3 DNA is TGTGCCAGCAACAGCCACCGGGCAGTGAATCAGCCCCAGCATTTT. Protein: CASNSHRAVNQPQHF.